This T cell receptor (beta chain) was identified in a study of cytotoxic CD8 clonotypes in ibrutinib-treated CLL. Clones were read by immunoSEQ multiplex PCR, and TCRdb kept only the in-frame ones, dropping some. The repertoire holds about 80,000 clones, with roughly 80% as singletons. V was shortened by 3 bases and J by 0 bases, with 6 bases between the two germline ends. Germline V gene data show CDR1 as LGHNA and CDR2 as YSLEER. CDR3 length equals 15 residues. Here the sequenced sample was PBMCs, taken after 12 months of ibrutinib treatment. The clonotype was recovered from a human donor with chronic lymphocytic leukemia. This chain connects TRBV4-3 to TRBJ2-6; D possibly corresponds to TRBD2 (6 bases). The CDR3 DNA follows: TGCGCCAGCAGCCAGGGGGGCTCTGGGGCCAACGTCCTGACTTTC. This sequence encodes CASSQGGSGANVLTF.